The 14 T cell receptor beta chains given below trace back to one sample, sequenced in a study of CD8+ T cells in alopecia areata. Treatment denoted: oral pan-JAK inhibitor, 5-10 mg twice daily. After isolation, RNA underwent reverse transcription to generate cDNA as the sequencing template. TCRdb keeps only in-frame clones here, not all; method: immunoSEQ multiplex PCR. Of 170,000 or so clones in the sample, 55% to 75% are singletons; the top ten hold 0.91%. The sample was CD4+ T cells sorted from blood, taken at week 4, from a patient treated with tofacitinib. These receptors were obtained from a human donor with alopecia areata.

The gene calls are TRBV7-9 and TRBJ2-7, with 8 positions matching TRBD1. V shed 4 bases, J shed 2 bases, and the junction held 4 bases outside the gene matches. CDR1 is SEHNR, CDR2 FQNEAQ, per germline (reference sequence). The CDR3 is 14 amino acids. The CDR3 bases are TGTGCCAGCAGCTCCACGACAGGGGCCTACGAGCAGTACTTC. As protein: CASSSTTGAYEQYF.

This clone has only a few counts. This sequence joins TRBV19 and TRBJ1-2, with 7 nucleotides matching TRBD1. Germline CDR1 reads LNHDA; CDR2 reads SQIVND (reference sequence). This CDR3 spans 13 amino acids. J was trimmed by 6 bases and V by 5 bases; bases with no gene match: 6. The CDR3: CASSARQGDGYTF. The CDR3 DNA sequence: TGTGCCAGTAGTGCCCGACAGGGAGATGGCTACACCTTC.

This clone came up a few times. This chain joins TRBV7-9 and TRBJ2-1; 10 positions match TRBD1. Germline CDR1 SEHNR, CDR2 FQNEAQ (reference sequence). The CDR3 length is 15 residues. V lost 5 bases to trimming and J lost 5 bases; unmatched junction nucleotides: 6. The CDR3 DNA is TGTGCCAGCAGCCCGCGGGACAGGGGCCACAATGAGCAGTTCTTC. It encodes CASSPRDRGHNEQFF.

On this clone: Other DNA sequences in this specimen translate into the identical CDR3. V gene TRBV30 combines with J gene TRBJ1-5; D gene ambiguous. V was cut by 0 bases and J by 3 bases, with 9 bases left in between. Germline V CDR1 and CDR2: GTSNPN, SVGIG (reference sequence). The CDR3 has 14 amino acids. CDR3 amino acids: CAWSVDPFNQPQHF. DNA of the CDR3: TGTGCCTGGAGTGTGGATCCATTCAATCAGCCCCAGCATTTT.

The chain has TRBV5-4 and TRBJ2-2; 7 positions match TRBD2. Germline V CDR1 and CDR2: SGHNT, YYREEE (reference sequence). This CDR3 has 14 amino acids. J gave up 6 bases and V 0 bases, and 2 bases lay outside the gene matches. The CDR3 reads CASSLGLAAGELFF. CDR3 bases: TGTGCCAGCAGCTTGGGGCTAGCGGCCGGGGAGCTGTTTTTT.

This clone was counted a few times. The gene calls are TRBV30 and TRBJ2-1; no clear D. This CDR3 has 11 amino acids. Germline V gene data show CDR1 as GTSNPN and CDR2 as SVGIG (reference sequence). V was clipped by 0 bases and J by 5 bases, with 2 bases between them. Here the CDR3 DNA reads TGTGCCTGGAGTGTAAACAATGAGCAGTTCTTC. Protein: CAWSVNNEQFF.

The genes are TRBV29-1 and TRBJ2-7; weak D call: TRBD1 (6 bases). The V end was cut by 7 bases, the J end by 0 bases, with 10 bases between. Germline assignment: CDR1 SQVTM and CDR2 ANQGSEA. This CDR3 is 12 amino acids long. CDR3: CSAGTISYEQYF. The CDR3 DNA is TGCAGCGCCGGGACAATCTCCTACGAGCAGTACTTC.

In this sample, this clone turned up a few times. The chain couples TRBV5-1 to TRBJ2-5; 7 positions agree with TRBD1. CDR1 is SGHRS and CDR2 is YFSETQ in the germline V gene. The CDR3 is 14 amino acids. Unmatched junction bases numbered 7, after V lost 4 bases and J lost 4 bases. The CDR3 is CASSPGTAVETQYF. CDR3 DNA sequence: TGCGCCAGCAGCCCCGGGACAGCTGTAGAGACCCAGTACTTC. Filled out from reference TRBV5-1 and TRBJ2-5, the complete variable domain reads KAGVTQTPRYLIKTRGQQVTLSCSPISGHRSVSWYQQTPGQGLQFLFEYFSETQRNKGNFPGRFSGRQFSNSRSEMNVSTLELGDSALYLCASSPGTAVETQYFGPGTRLLVL.

The rearrangement uses TRBV29-1 and TRBJ2-7; D call uncertain. Germline-derived CDR1 and CDR2 are SQVTM and ANQGSEA. The CDR3 sequence is 12 residues long. V was pared by 4 bases and J by 1 base, with 8 bases between. DNA of the CDR3: TGCAGCGTTGTGGGCGGATCCTACGAGCAGTACTTC. Translated: CSVVGGSYEQYF.

The rearrangement uses TRBV30 and TRBJ1-5, with TRBD1 as a possible D gene (5 bases). The V end was cut by 2 bases, the J end by 7 bases, with 9 bases between. CDR1 GTSNPN and CDR2 SVGIG come from the germline V gene (reference sequence). The CDR3 runs to 12 residues. The CDR3 here is CAWSQGVQPQHF. CDR3 DNA sequence: TGTGCCTGGAGTCAAGGGGTGCAGCCCCAGCATTTT.

V is TRBV30 and J is TRBJ2-7, with a tentative D call TRBD2 (6 bases). Trimming shortened V by 5 bases and J by 4 bases, and 9 bases separated the two germline ends. Germline values: CDR1 GTSNPN, CDR2 SVGIG (reference sequence). The CDR3 covers 11 residues. In nucleotides, the CDR3 is TGTGCCTGGCGGGAGCTATACGAGCAGTACTTC. Its protein is CAWRELYEQYF.

The chain is built from TRBV27 and TRBJ2-7, with a tentative D call TRBD1 (8 bases). Germline lookup yields CDR1 MNHEY and CDR2 SMNVEV (reference sequence). V was shortened by 6 bases and J by 1 base, with 16 bases between the two germline ends. There are 15 residues in the CDR3. CDR3 loop: CASRDRVGGSYEQYF. DNA for the CDR3: TGTGCCAGCAGGGACAGGGTCGGGGGGTCCTACGAGCAGTACTTC.

This clone was observed a handful of times. This CDR3 is also generated by other DNA sequences in the sample. The V and J genes are TRBV5-1 and TRBJ1-1; no definite D call. The length of the CDR3 is 13 residues. Between the trimmed V and J ends, which lost 4 bases and 0 bases, there was a span of 7 bases. Germline loops: CDR1 SGHRS, CDR2 YFSETQ. As DNA, the CDR3 is TGCGCCAGCAGCGAGACATTGAACACTGAAGCTTTCTTT. Translating it yields CASSETLNTEAFF.

In its sample, this clone was seen many times. J is TRBJ1-4 and V is TRBV6-1, with a tentative D call TRBD1 (5 bases). Trimming took off 2 bases at V and 0 bases at J, with 16 bases between the two ends. The CDR3 has 18 amino acids. Germline assignment: CDR1 MNHNS and CDR2 SASEGT. Here the CDR3 reads CASSEFSGTFATNEKLFF. DNA of the CDR3: TGTGCCAGCAGTGAATTCTCCGGGACCTTTGCAACTAATGAAAAACTGTTTTTT.